The 30 T cell receptor beta chains below were found in one sample sequenced in a study of T cells expressing NK-cell markers. TCRdb re-called the 5' RACE reads and shows each CDR3 protein once, DNA omitted. The sample includes approximately 420,000 distinct CDR3 sequences. The specimen sequenced was blood T cells: a sorted CD56 or NKG2C T cell subset, CD4+ or CD8+ T cells, or bulk PBMC T cells (not recorded which). Receptor source: a woman in her fifties or sixties in good health.

J is TRBJ1-4 and V is TRBV24-1. This CDR3 is 14 amino acids long. In germline, CDR1 is KGHDR, CDR2 SFDVKD. The CDR3 protein is CATWGDLSEGKLFF.

The chain has TRBV5-1 and TRBJ2-5; lacking DNA, the TRBD2 call made by TCRdb goes unchecked. This CDR3 contains 12 residues. CDR1 is SGHRS and CDR2 is YFSETQ in the germline V gene. The CDR3: CASRPFMETQYF.

The rearrangement uses TRBV10-3 and TRBJ2-7; TCRdb returns TRBD2, unconfirmable since there is no DNA. The V gene's germline CDR1 is ENHRY and CDR2 SYGVKD. This CDR3 contains 13 residues. CDR3 residues: CAISVGQPDEQYF.

This chain connects TRBV12-3 or TRBV12-4 to TRBJ2-7; the TCRdb call, TRBD2, lacks DNA for checking. The CDR3 has 16 residues. The CDR3 sequence: CASSTPLAGGTYEQYF.

The rearrangement uses TRBV10-3 and TRBJ2-3. The CDR3 sequence is 15 residues long. Looked up from germline, CDR1 is ENHRY and CDR2 is SYGVKD. This CDR3 is CAISEGMASTDTQYF.

The J gene is TRBJ1-2, the V gene TRBV30; TCRdb designates TRBD1, a call that cannot be tested without DNA. This CDR3 comprises 14 residues. CDR1 and CDR2 from the germline V gene are GTSNPN and SVGIG (reference sequence). The CDR3 is CAAGPNFSNYGYTF.

The rearrangement links TRBV2 to TRBJ2-1. Germline lookup yields CDR1 SNHLY and CDR2 FYNNEI. The CDR3 consists of 14 residues. The CDR3 protein is CASKLRSSYNEQFF.

V usage is TRBV24-1 and J usage is TRBJ1-3. This CDR3 spans 12 amino acids. Germline lookup yields CDR1 KGHDR and CDR2 SFDVKD. This CDR3 reads CATSDDGNTIYF.

The genes are TRBV6-2 or TRBV6-3 and TRBJ2-1. CDR3 length: 11 residues. Germline CDR1 MNHEY, CDR2 SVGEGT. The CDR3 region is CASSYPEEQFF.

The V gene is TRBV13, the J gene TRBJ2-1; TCRdb gives TRBD2 as the D gene, but with no DNA this cannot be confirmed. The germline V gene has CDR1 PRHDT and CDR2 FYEKMQ (reference sequence). The CDR3 length is 17 residues. CDR3 in amino acids: CASSLGTSGSSYNEQFF.

The V gene is TRBV7-9, the J gene TRBJ1-1; TCRdb reports TRBD1, a call that lacks DNA to check it against. From germline, CDR1 is SEHNR and CDR2 FQNEAQ (reference sequence). CDR3 size: 15 residues. The chain's CDR3 is CASSLERGGPTEAFF.

CDR3 amino acids: CSARKLGPSNQPQHF. The chain has TRBV20-1 and TRBJ1-5. This CDR3 spans 15 amino acids. Looked up from germline, CDR1 is DFQATT and CDR2 is SNEGSKA (reference sequence).

The chain employs TRBV19 and TRBJ1-2. In germline, CDR1 is LNHDA, CDR2 SQIVND (reference sequence). This CDR3 has 12 amino acids. CDR3: CATGQTNYGYTF.

The chain uses TRBV18 and TRBJ1-3; TCRdb's D call of TRBD1 is untestable without DNA. Per the germline V gene, CDR1 is KGHSH and CDR2 is LQKENI. This CDR3 region has 15 residues. CDR3 loop: CASSHVDNSGNTIYF.

The chain has TRBV12-3 or TRBV12-4 and TRBJ2-7. This CDR3 region has 12 residues. The CDR3 reads CASSLTRYEQYF.

The J gene is TRBJ2-5, the V gene TRBV5-1; TCRdb outputs TRBD1, but without DNA this stays unchecked. In germline, CDR1 is SGHRS, CDR2 YFSETQ. This CDR3 comprises 13 residues. Here the CDR3 reads CASSIPGLQTQYF.

The chain has TRBV6-1 and TRBJ2-3. Germline CDR1 is MNHNS and CDR2 is SASEGT. This CDR3 region has 15 residues. CDR3 sequence: CASSERGTSTDTQYF.

The chain uses TRBV29-1 and TRBJ2-3; TCRdb selects TRBD1, and the lack of DNA leaves this call unchecked. The CDR3 loop spans 11 amino acids. CDR1 and CDR2 (germline): SQVTM, ANQGSEA. The CDR3 region is CIIQGTDTQYF.

The rearrangement joins TRBV18 to TRBJ2-7. Germline CDR1 KGHSH, CDR2 LQKENI. CDR3 length equals 14 residues. This CDR3 is CASSLQGPTYEQYF. The full variable domain, in which reference TRBV18 and TRBJ2-7 provide the parts outside the CDR3, is NAGVMQNPRHLVRRRGQEARLRCSPMKGHSHVYWYRQLPEEGLKFMVYLQKENIIDESGMPKERFSAEFPKEGPSILRIQQVVRGDSAAYFCASSLQGPTYEQYFGPGTRLTVT.

The chain uses TRBV5-1 and TRBJ2-7; TCRdb calls TRBD2, which cannot be checked without DNA. Germline assignment: CDR1 SGHRS and CDR2 YFSETQ. The CDR3 consists of 16 residues. The CDR3 here is CASSPVGTSGHYEQYF.

The chain combines TRBV5-5 with TRBJ2-5; TCRdb names TRBD2, which stays unverified in the absence of DNA. The V gene's germline CDR1 is SGHKS and CDR2 YYEKEE (reference sequence). This CDR3 has 19 amino acids. CDR3 protein: CASSPTSGRSYSSQETQYF.

The V gene is TRBV5-1, the J gene TRBJ1-5; the TCRdb D gene call, TRBD1, has no DNA to confirm it. CDR1 is SGHRS and CDR2 is YFSETQ in the germline V gene. The length of the CDR3 is 14 residues. The CDR3 spells CASSRQGGDQPQHF.

This chain joins TRBV18 and TRBJ1-4. The CDR3 length is 15 residues. CDR1 KGHSH and CDR2 LQKENI come from the germline V gene. The chain's CDR3 is CASSPKSLTNEKLFF.

The chain recombines TRBV11-1 with TRBJ2-3; TCRdb's D gene call, TRBD1, goes unchecked for lack of DNA. Germline V CDR1 and CDR2: SGHAT, FQDESV (reference sequence). The CDR3 is 17 amino acids. The CDR3 region is CASSGQSGTESTDTQYF.

The chain links TRBV12-3 or TRBV12-4 to TRBJ2-1; TCRdb gives TRBD1 as the D gene, but with no DNA this cannot be confirmed. The CDR3 has 14 amino acids. The CDR3 reads CASSDRGQSNEQFF.

V and J are TRBV12-3 or TRBV12-4 and TRBJ2-6. The length of the CDR3 is 16 residues. CDR3 residues: CASSLASLPGANVLTF.

The chain couples TRBV2 to TRBJ1-1. The CDR3 runs to 14 residues. The germline gives CDR1 SNHLY, CDR2 FYNNEI. The CDR3 protein is CASRIGLGDTEAFF.

The gene calls are TRBV24-1 and TRBJ2-3; there is no DNA to check the TCRdb D call of TRBD1. This CDR3 has 13 residues. Germline assignment: CDR1 KGHDR and CDR2 SFDVKD. CDR3 residues: CATSDWDSLAQYF.

The chain couples TRBV5-1 to TRBJ2-3; without DNA, the TCRdb call of TRBD2 cannot be checked. Germline loops: CDR1 SGHRS, CDR2 YFSETQ. The CDR3 spans 15 residues. CDR3 sequence reads: CASRAQASVTDTQYF. Drawing the rest from reference TRBV5-1 and TRBJ2-3, the complete variable domain is KAGVTQTPRYLIKTRGQQVTLSCSPISGHRSVSWYQQTPGQGLQFLFEYFSETQRNKGNFPGRFSGRQFSNSRSEMNVSTLELGDSALYLCASRAQASVTDTQYFGPGTRLTVL.

The chain employs TRBV5-1 and TRBJ2-1; TCRdb proposes TRBD2, but this gene call is untestable without DNA. This CDR3 contains 16 residues. Germline CDR1 SGHRS, CDR2 YFSETQ. The CDR3 is CASSPSGGLTYNEQFF. The full variable domain, with the rest looked up from reference TRBV5-1 and TRBJ2-1, is KAGVTQTPRYLIKTRGQQVTLSCSPISGHRSVSWYQQTPGQGLQFLFEYFSETQRNKGNFPGRFSGRQFSNSRSEMNVSTLELGDSALYLCASSPSGGLTYNEQFFGPGTRLTVL.